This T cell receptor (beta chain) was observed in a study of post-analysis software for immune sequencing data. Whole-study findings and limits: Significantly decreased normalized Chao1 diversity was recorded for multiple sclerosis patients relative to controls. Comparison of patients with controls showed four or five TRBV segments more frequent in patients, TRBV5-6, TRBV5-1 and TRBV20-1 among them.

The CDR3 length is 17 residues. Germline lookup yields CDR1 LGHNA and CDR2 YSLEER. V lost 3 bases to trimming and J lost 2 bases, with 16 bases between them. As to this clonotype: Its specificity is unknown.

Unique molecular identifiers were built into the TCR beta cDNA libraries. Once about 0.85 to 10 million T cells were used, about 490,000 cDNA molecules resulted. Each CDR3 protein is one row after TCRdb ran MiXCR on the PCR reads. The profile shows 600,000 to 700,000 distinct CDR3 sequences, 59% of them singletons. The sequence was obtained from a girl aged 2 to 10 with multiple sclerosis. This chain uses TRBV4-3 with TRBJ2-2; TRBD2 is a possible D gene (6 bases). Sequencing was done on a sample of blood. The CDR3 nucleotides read TGCGCCAGCAGCCAGAGACCGGGACTCCCCAACACCGGGGAGCTGTTTTTT. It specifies CASSQRPGLPNTGELFF.